The clone carrying this TCR beta chain turned up a few times. The V gene's germline CDR1 is GTSNPN and CDR2 SVGIG (reference sequence). This CDR3 region has 12 residues. Trimming shortened V by 2 bases and J by 2 bases, and 4 bases separated the two germline ends. Patients selected for sequencing had displayed CD8+CD57+ cell expansion by flow cytometry. This sample is drawn from a study of CD8+CD57+ T cells in acquired aplastic anemia. Both TCR beta VDJ combination and CDR3 sequence profiling were carried out. Genomic DNA was the template for this profiling. TCRdb used MiXCR to reprocess the reads, holding one entry per CDR3 protein. The data contain around 430,000 distinct CDR3 sequences, about a third of them singletons.

The TCR originated in a human donor with aplastic anemia. The sample consisted of sorted CD4+, CD8+, or CD8+CD57+ T cells (not recorded which) from PBMCs. The V call is TRBV30, the J call TRBJ1-3; D call uncertain. The CDR3 here is CAWSNTGNTIYF. The DNA for the CDR3 is TGTGCCTGGAGTAACACTGGAAACACCATATATTTT.